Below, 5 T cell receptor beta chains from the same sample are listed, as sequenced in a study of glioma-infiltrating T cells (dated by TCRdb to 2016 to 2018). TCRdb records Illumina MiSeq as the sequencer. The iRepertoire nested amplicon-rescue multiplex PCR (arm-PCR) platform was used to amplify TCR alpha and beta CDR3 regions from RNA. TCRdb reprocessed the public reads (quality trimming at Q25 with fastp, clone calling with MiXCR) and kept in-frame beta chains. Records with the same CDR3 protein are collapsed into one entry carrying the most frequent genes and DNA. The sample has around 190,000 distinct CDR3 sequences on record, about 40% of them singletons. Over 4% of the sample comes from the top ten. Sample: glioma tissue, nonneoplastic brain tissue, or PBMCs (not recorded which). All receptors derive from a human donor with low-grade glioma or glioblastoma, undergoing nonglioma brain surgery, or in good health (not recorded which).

The CDR3 DNA reads TGTGCCAGCAGTGAAGACCCCGGCAGGGAGACCCAGTACTTC. The encoded protein is CASSEDPGRETQYF. The rearrangement links TRBV2 to TRBJ2-5, with D uncertain. This CDR3 spans 14 amino acids. The germline V gene has CDR1 SNHLY and CDR2 FYNNEI. Trimming took 1 base from V and 5 from J, leaving 11 bases between them.

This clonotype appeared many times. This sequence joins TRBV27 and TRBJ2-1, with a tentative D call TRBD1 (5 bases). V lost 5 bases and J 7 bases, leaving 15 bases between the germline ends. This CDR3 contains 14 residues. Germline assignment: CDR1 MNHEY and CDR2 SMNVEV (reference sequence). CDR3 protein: CASSPTQDRNEQFF. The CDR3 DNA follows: TGTGCCAGCAGTCCAACCCAAGACAGAAATGAGCAGTTCTTC.

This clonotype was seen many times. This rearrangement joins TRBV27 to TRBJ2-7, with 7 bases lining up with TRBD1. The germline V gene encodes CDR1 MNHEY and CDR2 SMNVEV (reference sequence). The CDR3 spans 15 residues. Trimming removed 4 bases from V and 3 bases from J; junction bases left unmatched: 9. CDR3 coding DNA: TGTGCCAGCAGTTCCCCCGGACAGGCTAACTACGAGCAGTACTTC. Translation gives CASSSPGQANYEQYF.

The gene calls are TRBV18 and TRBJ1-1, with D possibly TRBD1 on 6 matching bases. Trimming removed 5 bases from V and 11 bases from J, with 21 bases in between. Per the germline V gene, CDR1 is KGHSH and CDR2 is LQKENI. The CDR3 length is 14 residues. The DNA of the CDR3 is TGTGCCAGCTCAGCGGGACATTCGAACACTAAGGCTTTCTTT. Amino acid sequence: CASSAGHSNTKAFF. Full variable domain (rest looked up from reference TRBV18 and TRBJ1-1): NAGVMQNPRHLVRRRGQEARLRCSPMKGHSHVYWYRQLPEEGLKFMVYLQKENIIDESGMPKERFSAEFPKEGPSILRIQQVVRGDSAAYFCASSAGHSNTKAFFGQGTRLTVV.

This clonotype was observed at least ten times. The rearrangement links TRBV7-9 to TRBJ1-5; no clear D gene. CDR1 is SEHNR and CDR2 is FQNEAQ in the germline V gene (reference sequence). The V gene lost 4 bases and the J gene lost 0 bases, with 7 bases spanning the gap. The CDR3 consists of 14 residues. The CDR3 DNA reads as TGTGCCAGCAGCTCGACGGATAGCAATCAGCCCCAGCATTTT. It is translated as CASSSTDSNQPQHF. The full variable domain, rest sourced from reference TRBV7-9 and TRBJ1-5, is DTGVSQNPRHKITKRGQNVTFRCDPISEHNRLYWYRQTLGQGPEFLTYFQNEAQLEKSRLLSDRFSAERPKGSFSTLEIQRTEQGDSAMYLCASSSTDSNQPQHFGDGTRLSIL.